This is a list of T cell receptor beta chains from one sample in a study of early T cells in non-severe SARS-CoV-2 infection. TCRdb reanalysed the 5' RACE reads using MiXCR and keeps one entry per CDR3 protein. The top ten clones hold roughly 4.6% of a sample with 50,000 to 70,000 distinct CDR3 sequences, around 13% of them seen once. Source material: whole blood. These receptors originate from an adult who was a healthcare worker with PCR-confirmed SARS-CoV-2 infection or an uninfected control (not recorded which). Both conserved end residues are trimmed from each CDR3. The order of the fields is J gene, V gene, CDR3 protein.

TRBJ2-7	TRBV6-6	ASSYGQGVDEQY
TRBJ2-3	TRBV28	ASIGNVDTQY
TRBJ1-1	TRBV18	ASSPPGRGFGLGTEAF
TRBJ2-3	TRBV29-1	SVRGQGASDTQY
TRBJ1-1	TRBV7-9	ASSRLGTDAF
TRBJ2-7	TRBV2	ASSARQLNFNEQY
TRBJ2-7	TRBV12-3/TRBV12-4	ASSLGGTAGYEQY
TRBJ2-1	TRBV4-2	ASSQDSTGLAGINEQF
TRBJ2-2	TRBV27	ASSRRVLSTGELF
TRBJ1-2	TRBV5-5	ASSFYTGDGYT
TRBJ2-7	TRBV18	ASSSTLEQY
TRBJ1-6	TRBV7-9	ASSVTGVRSPLH
TRBJ2-4	TRBV9	ASSRQGENIQY
TRBJ2-5	TRBV6-1	ASSVGGGGTGMTPY
TRBJ2-1	TRBV7-8	ASSLAPYNEQF
TRBJ1-1	TRBV15	ATSRQLNTEAF
TRBJ2-3	TRBV10-2	ASSEPRTSGTDTQY
TRBJ1-4	TRBV14	ASSQWDRGNEKLF
TRBJ2-5	TRBV29-1	SAKAGAWGETQY
TRBJ1-5	TRBV5-1	ASSSGTDNQPQH
TRBJ1-6	TRBV7-8	ASRGGAPGSYNSPLH
TRBJ1-2	TRBV19	ASSDRQGGYT
TRBJ2-1	TRBV18	ASSPRSSGSATEQF
TRBJ2-2	TRBV11-2	ASSLTGQFGQGGELF
TRBJ2-6	TRBV7-9	ASSFPPGQLYSGANVLT